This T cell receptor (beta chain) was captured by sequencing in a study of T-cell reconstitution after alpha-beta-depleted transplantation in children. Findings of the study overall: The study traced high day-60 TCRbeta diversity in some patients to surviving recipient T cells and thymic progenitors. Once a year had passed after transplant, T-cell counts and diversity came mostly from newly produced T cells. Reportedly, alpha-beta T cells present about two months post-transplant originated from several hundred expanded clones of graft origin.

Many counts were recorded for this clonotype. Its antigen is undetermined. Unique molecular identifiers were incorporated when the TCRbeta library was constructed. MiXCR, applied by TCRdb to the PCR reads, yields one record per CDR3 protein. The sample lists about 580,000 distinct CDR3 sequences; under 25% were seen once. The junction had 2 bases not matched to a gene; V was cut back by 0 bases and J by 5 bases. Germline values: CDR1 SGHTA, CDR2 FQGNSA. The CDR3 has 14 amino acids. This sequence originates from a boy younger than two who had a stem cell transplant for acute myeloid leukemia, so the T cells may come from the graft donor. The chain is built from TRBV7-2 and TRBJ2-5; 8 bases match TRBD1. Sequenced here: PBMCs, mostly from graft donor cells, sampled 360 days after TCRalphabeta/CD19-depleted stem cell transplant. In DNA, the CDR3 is TGTGCCAGCAGCTTAGCGACAGGGGTGGAGACCCAGTACTTC. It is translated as CASSLATGVETQYF.